This T cell receptor beta chain was observed in a study of vaccination and CD4 T cells after COVID-19 (dated by TCRdb to between 2020 and 2023). Concerning the study at large: Convalescent patients had a positive SARS-CoV-2 result on nasal swab PCR, and of these patients, fewer than ten had mild disease and one had severe disease. The convalescent cohort comprised six males and four females, including two Hispanic individuals, seven Caucasians, two Asians and one multiracial person. Participants got two doses of the Pfizer-BioNTech BNT162b2 vaccine (n=8) or two doses of the Moderna mRNA-1273 vaccine (n=2). Post-COVID blood samples from convalescent patients were collected a median of around 100 days after diagnosis, with a range of 35 to 161 days. Post-vaccine blood samples were obtained a median of around 67 days after the second vaccine dose, with a range of about 14 to 250 days. For stimulating the cultures, overlapping spike peptide pools were used, derived from SARS-CoV-2 as well as from the common cold coronaviruses HCoV-NL63, HCoV-OC43 and HCoV-229E. As controls, cultures received a CEFX viral epitope pool (the positive control), an HIV-1 Nef peptide pool (the negative control), or no peptide at all. In around 9 COVID-19 convalescent patients and a handful of infection-naive healthy vaccine recipients, researchers compared the spike-specific CD4+ TCR repertoire from before mRNA vaccination with the repertoire from after. Points the paper makes about the study in general: The median count of SARS-CoV-2-reactive clonotypes went up from 21 after infection to a few dozen after vaccination, although the change was not significant. Of the vaccine-specific clones in convalescent patients, 304 of 307, or nearly all, reacted only to SARS-CoV-2 spike and did not cross-react with common cold coronaviruses. The number of convalescent patients in the study was relatively small, and the study did not examine early timepoints following natural infection. In convalescent patients, a median roughly 87% of post-vaccine SARS-CoV-2-reactive clones were detected only after vaccination, suggesting vaccine-specific priming.

The treatment or condition label for this specimen denotes: 10-day PBMC culture with coronavirus spike peptide pools or control peptides (ViraFEST assay). To expand antigen-specific T cells with peptide pools and then pick out the expanded clonotypes through TCR sequencing, the study relied on the ViraFEST assay. Positive SARS-CoV-2 PCR tests in the convalescent patients dated from March to December 2020, before Alpha, Beta and Delta variants emerged in the United States. Each well held 2 million to 2.5 million PBMCs cultured with roughly 10 ug/ml peptide pools in IMDM containing around 5% human AB serum and roughly 9 IU/ml IL-2. On days 3 and 7, half of the culture medium was replaced with fresh IL-2-containing medium. CD4+ T cells were isolated after roughly nine days of culture through negative selection using the EasySep CD4+ T cell isolation kit. Ficoll-Paque Plus gradient centrifugation was used to isolate PBMCs from whole blood, and the isolated PBMCs were then either used fresh or cryopreserved at -140C. Triplicate wells were generally used for each culture condition.

Library construction relied on PCR. DNA from cultured CD4+ T cells was subjected to TCR sequencing with the Oncomine TCR Beta short-read assay at the Johns Hopkins FTIC core. The QIAamp micro DNA kit was used to extract genomic DNA from the cultured CD4+ T cells. Oncomine TCR Beta libraries from cultured CD4+ T cells were pooled using unique dual indexes and sequenced on an Illumina iSeq 100. Concerning the study's data processing: Non-productive sequences were filtered out, and CDR3s that did not start with C, did not end with F or W, or were shorter than 7 amino acids were discarded. Antigen-specific clonotypes were identified using the MANAFEST web application through comparison of peptide-stimulated wells with reference and other culture wells. Positive clones required FDR below 0.05, an odds ratio above 5, and productive frequency above 0.1% in at least two of three replicate wells. A clonotype counted as cross-reactive if it showed significant expansion both in the SARS-CoV-2 spike wells and in at least one common cold coronavirus spike condition. Similarity between CDR3 sequences was evaluated in R version 3.6.1 using Levenshtein distances (stringdist) and unrooted phylogenetic trees (ape). TCRdb passed the public sequencing reads through fastp at Q25 and MiXCR, retaining productive beta sequences. Merged by CDR3 protein, the rows form single entries marked with the most common genes and DNA. In this record, the V and J calls reflect TCRdb's handling and not the investigators' own analysis. The sample data list over 1,500 distinct CDR3 sequences, and roughly 70% of these were observed just once. The top ten hold more than 70% of the sample.

A word on this clonotype: The target of this receptor is not known. Qualities for individual bases were not recorded, and no much larger clone is one base off.

The CDR3 numbers 12 residues from cysteine through phenylalanine. This entry keeps only the CDR3 DNA: 36 bases, framed from base 1. Based on the germline V gene, the CDR1 and CDR2 sequences are SNHLY and FYNNEI. Trimming at the junction amounts to 4 bases on V and 3 bases on J, and the germline ends lie 7 bases apart. The TCR originated in a human donor who had recovered from COVID-19. The input for sequencing was CD4+ T cells from blood, cultured in vitro, taken after SARS-CoV-2 vaccination. The chain was built from TRBV2 and TRBJ2-7; TRBD1 is a weak D gene call, 5 bases matching. The nucleotide sequence reads as follows: TGTGCCAGCAGTGGACAGAACTACGAGCAGTACTTC. This codes for CASSGQNYEQYF.